A selection of T cell receptor beta chains follows, all from one sample in a study of radiation and T cells in renal cell carcinoma. TCRdb keeps only in-frame clones here, not all; method: immunoSEQ multiplex PCR. Here the sample spans under 65,000 clones, 78% being singletons. Sample: blood, taken from a patient whose treatment included radiotherapy and nephrectomy. The receptors shown here come from a man aged 55 to 69 with renal cell carcinoma. Both conserved end residues are part of each CDR3. Fields, in order: J gene, clone size, D gene, V gene, CDR3 DNA, CDR3 protein. D genes are given only for firm matches. Size values are once, few and many counts, or a class for expanded clones, and some rows have none.

TRBJ2-3 | - | TRBD2 | TRBV28 | TGTGCCAGCGGACTAGCGGGAGTGGGCACAGATACGCAGTATTTT | CASGLAGVGTDTQYF
TRBJ2-1 | once | TRBD1 | TRBV6-4 | TGTGCCAGCAGTGCCTGGACAGGGAACAATGAGCAGTTCTTC | CASSAWTGNNEQFF
TRBJ1-5 | few | - | TRBV7-9 | TGTGCCAGCAGACATAAATTTCCGGGCAGGAAGACTGATCAGCCCCAGCATTTT | CASRHKFPGRKTDQPQHF
TRBJ2-1 | - | - | TRBV6-1 | TGTGCCAGCAGGGGGGAGGCGAGCTCCTACAATGAGCAGTTCTTC | CASRGEASSYNEQFF
TRBJ1-2 | - | TRBD1 | TRBV19 | TGTGCCAGTAGTCGGGACAGCGGCCCCGGGACCCATGGCTACACCTTC | CASSRDSGPGTHGYTF
TRBJ1-4 | few | - | TRBV29-1 | TGCAGCGTTGAAGATCAGAGTGAAAAACTGTTTTTT | CSVEDQSEKLFF
TRBJ1-3 | - | - | TRBV15 | TGTGCCACCAGCAGGGGCAGATCTAGTGGAAACACCATATATTTT | CATSRGRSSGNTIYF
TRBJ1-3 | - | - | TRBV7-2 | TGTGCCAGCAGCTTAGTGGCAACAGGTTGGGGAAACACCATATATTTT | CASSLVATGWGNTIYF
TRBJ1-2 | - | - | TRBV6-1 | TGTGCCAGCAGGGACAGCAATGCTAACTATGGCTACACCTTC | CASRDSNANYGYTF
TRBJ2-2 | - | - | TRBV11-3 | TGTGCCAGCTCAGGGGGGAGGGCGAACACCGGGGAGCTGTTTTTT | CASSGGRANTGELFF
TRBJ2-7 | - | TRBD2 | TRBV18 | TGTGCCAGCTCACCTGGGGGGGACGAGCAGTACTTC | CASSPGGDEQYF
TRBJ1-1 | - | - | TRBV6-1 | TGTGCCAGCAGTGAACAGCAGGACACTGAAGCTTTCTTT | CASSEQQDTEAFF
TRBJ1-1 | - | - | TRBV9 | TGTGCCAGCAGCGTAGACTCGGGCTTTACTGAAGCTTTCTTT | CASSVDSGFTEAFF
TRBJ1-1 | once | - | TRBV27 | TGTGCCAGCAGTCCACAGACAATGACGAACACTGAAGCTTTCTTT | CASSPQTMTNTEAFF
TRBJ1-5 | - | - | TRBV19 | TGTGCCAGTAGTGGGGGGAAAACGGACAATCAGCCCCAGCATTTT | CASSGGKTDNQPQHF
TRBJ2-3 | - | TRBD2 | TRBV11-3 | TGTGCCAGCAGCTCCAGGCGGGAGGGAACCGATACGCAGTATTTT | CASSSRREGTDTQYF